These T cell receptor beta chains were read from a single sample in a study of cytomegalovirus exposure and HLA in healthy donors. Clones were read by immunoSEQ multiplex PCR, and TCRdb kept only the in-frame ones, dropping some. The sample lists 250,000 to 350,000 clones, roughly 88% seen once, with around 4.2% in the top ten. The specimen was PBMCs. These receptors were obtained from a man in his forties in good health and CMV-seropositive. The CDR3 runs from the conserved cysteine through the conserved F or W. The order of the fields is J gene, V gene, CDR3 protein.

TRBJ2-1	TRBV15	CATSKRESSYNEQFF
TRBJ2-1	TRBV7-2	CASSLTRTAYNEQFF
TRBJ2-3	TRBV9	CASSPTGDTQYF
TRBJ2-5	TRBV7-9	CASSLAAGGPETQYF
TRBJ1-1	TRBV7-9	CASRQTGVLMNTEAFF
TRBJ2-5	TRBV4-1	CASSQAQGQETQYF
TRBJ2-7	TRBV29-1	CSVEEARDREGAYEQYF
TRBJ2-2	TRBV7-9	CASSFVETGELFF
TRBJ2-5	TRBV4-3	CASSQPGQDQETQYF
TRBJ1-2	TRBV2	CASSEQDRGPNYGYTF
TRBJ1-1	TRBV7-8	CASSLVGGVATEAFF
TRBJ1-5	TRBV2	CASSEASTVFQPQHF
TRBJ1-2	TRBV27	CASSFVSGGAYGYTF
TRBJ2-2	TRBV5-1	CASSLAKTVTGELFF
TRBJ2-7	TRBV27	CASSPGTGTYHEQYF
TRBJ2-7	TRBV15	CAIRTSGTYEQYF
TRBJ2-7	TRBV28	CASSSPGLAGPEQYF
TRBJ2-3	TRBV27	CARLRTVSRLAPDTQYF
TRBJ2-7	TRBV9	CASSGQTYEQYF
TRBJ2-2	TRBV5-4	CASSAGLWTGELFF
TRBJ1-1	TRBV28	CASILNTEAFF
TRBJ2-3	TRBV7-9	CASSPTGYEDTQYF
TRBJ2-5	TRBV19	CASRQGAQETQYF
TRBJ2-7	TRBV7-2	CASSLTSAGGHEQYF
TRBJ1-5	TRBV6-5	CASSYSNRGHQPQHF
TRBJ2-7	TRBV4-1	CASSQDWSTEYEQYF
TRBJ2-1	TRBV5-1	CASSLGGTSGVDEQFF
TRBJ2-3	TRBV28	CASSLPQGAPKDTQYF
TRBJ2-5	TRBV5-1	CASSLDTGLQETQYF
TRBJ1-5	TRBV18	CASSRDRGEQPQHF
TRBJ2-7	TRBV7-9	CASSHGRSSYEQYF
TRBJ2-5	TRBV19	CASRSTGKTSLRETQYF
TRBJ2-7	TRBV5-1	CASSLEGAGEQYF
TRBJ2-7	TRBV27	CASSLSFTGYEQYF
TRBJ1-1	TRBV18	CASSPGPGKNGAFF